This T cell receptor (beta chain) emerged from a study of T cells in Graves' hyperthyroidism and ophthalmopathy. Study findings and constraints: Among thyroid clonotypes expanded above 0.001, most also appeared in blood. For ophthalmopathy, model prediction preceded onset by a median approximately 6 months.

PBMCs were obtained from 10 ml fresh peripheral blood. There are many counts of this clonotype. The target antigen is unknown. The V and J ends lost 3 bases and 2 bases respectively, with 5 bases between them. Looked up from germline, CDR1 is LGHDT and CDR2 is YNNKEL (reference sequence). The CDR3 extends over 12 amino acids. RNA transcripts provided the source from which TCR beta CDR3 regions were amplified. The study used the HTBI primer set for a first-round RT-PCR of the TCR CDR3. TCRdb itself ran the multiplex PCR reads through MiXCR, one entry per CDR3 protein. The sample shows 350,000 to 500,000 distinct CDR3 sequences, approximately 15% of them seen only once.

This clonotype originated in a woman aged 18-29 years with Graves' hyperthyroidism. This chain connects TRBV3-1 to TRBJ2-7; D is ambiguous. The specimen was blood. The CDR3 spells CASSQVPYEQYF. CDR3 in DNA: TGTGCCAGCAGCCAGGTTCCCTACGAGCAGTACTTC.